This T cell receptor beta chain originates from a study of cytomegalovirus exposure and HLA in healthy donors. Use of 60 Vbeta and 13 Jbeta primers characterized the PCR. TCRdb's copy holds only in-frame clones and misses some; the assay was immunoSEQ multiplex PCR. The table has approximately 190,000 clones, roughly 80% seen once. Germline lookup yields CDR1 MNHEY and CDR2 SVGAGI. This CDR3 has 14 residues. The sample consisted of PBMCs. This clonotype was obtained from a man in his forties in good health and CMV-seropositive. The chain is built from TRBV6-5 and TRBJ2-5; 7 bases align to TRBD1. The J call may be in error: the DNA end matches TRBJ2-7 better. The CDR3 DNA reads as TGTGCCAGCAGACTCAGGGGGTCCGGCTACGAGCAGTACTTC. Its protein is CASRLRGSGYEQYF.